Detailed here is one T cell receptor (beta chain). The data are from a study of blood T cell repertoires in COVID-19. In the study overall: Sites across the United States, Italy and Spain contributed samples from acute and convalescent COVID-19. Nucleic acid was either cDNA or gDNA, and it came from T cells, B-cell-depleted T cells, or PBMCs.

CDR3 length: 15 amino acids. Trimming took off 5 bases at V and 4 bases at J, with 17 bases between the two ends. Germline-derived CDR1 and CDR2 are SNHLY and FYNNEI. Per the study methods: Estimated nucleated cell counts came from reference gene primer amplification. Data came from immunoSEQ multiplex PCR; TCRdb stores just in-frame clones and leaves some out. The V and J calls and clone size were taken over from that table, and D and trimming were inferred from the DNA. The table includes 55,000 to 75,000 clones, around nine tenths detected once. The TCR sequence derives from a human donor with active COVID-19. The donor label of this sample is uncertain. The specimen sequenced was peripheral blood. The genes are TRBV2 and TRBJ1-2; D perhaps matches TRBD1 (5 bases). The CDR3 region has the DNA TGTGCCAGCAGTCCAGACGGTCTAGGGGTCTATGGCTACACCTTC. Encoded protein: CASSPDGLGVYGYTF.